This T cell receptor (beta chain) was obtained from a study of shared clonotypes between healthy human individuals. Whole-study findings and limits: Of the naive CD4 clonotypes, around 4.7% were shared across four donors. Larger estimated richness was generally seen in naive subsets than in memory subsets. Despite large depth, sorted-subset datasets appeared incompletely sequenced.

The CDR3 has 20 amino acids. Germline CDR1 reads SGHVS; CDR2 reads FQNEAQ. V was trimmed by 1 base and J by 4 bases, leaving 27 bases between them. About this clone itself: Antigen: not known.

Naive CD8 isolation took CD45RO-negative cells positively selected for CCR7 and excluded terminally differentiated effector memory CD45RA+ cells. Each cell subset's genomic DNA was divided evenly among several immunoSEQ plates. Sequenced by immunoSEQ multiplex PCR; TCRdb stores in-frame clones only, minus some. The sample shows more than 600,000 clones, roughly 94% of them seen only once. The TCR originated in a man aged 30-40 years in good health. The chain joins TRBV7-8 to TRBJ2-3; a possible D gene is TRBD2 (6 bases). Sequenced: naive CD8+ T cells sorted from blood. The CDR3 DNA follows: TGTGCCAGCAGCTTAGGGGGGGTTAGCGCCCCAAGGCGGGACGCAGATACGCAGTATTTT. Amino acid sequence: CASSLGGVSAPRRDADTQYF.